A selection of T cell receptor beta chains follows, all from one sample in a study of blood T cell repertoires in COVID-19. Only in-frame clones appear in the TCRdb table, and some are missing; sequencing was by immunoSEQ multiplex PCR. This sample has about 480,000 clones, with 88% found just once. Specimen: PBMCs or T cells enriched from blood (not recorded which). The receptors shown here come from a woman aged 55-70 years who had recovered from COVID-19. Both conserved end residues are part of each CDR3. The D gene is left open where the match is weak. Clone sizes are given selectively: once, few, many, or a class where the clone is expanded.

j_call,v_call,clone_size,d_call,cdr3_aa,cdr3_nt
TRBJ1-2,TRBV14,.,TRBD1,CASSQVTTGIYGYTF,TGTGCCAGCAGCCAAGTCACGACAGGGATCTATGGCTACACCTTC
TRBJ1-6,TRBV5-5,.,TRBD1,CASSPTGVPGYNSPLHF,TGTGCCAGCAGCCCTACAGGGGTCCCCGGCTATAATTCACCCCTCCACTTT
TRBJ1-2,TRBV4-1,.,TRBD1,CASSQPGQGYGYTF,TGCGCCAGCAGCCAACCGGGACAGGGCTATGGCTACACCTTC
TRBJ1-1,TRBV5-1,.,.,CASSLVTGGTEAFF,TGCGCCAGCAGCTTGGTTACGGGGGGCACTGAAGCTTTCTTT
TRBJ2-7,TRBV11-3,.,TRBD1,CASSLLGQGSYEQYF,TGTGCCAGCAGCTTGCTGGGACAGGGGTCCTACGAGCAGTACTTC
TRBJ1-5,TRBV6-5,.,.,CASSLTRDQPQHF,TGTGCCAGCAGTTTAACGAGAGATCAGCCCCAGCATTTT
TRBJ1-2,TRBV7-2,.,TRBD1,CASSLEAGGFGYGYTF,TGTGCCAGCAGCTTAGAGGCAGGGGGATTCGGCTATGGCTACACCTTC
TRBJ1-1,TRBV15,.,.,CATSRDRGNTEAFF,TGTGCCACCAGCAGAGATCGCGGGAACACTGAAGCTTTCTTT
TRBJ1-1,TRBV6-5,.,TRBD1,CASQGAASAFF,TGTGCCAGTCAGGGGGCGGCGAGTGCTTTCTTT
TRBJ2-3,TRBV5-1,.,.,CASSLGAAWAGEDTQYF,TGCGCCAGCAGCTTGGGGGCAGCCTGGGCCGGGGAAGATACGCAGTATTTT
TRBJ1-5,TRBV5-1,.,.,CASSLSGISNQPQHF,TGCGCCAGCAGCTTGTCAGGGATCAGCAATCAGCCCCAGCATTTT
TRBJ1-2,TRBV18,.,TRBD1,CASSTGTGVSPF,TGTGCCAGCTCAACCGGGACAGGGGTGTCGCCATTC
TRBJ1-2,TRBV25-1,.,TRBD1,CASSGRQGPGKFYGYTF,TGTGCCAGCAGTGGAAGACAGGGGCCAGGAAAATTCTATGGCTACACCTTC
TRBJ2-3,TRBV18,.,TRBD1,CASSETGGFSTDTQYF,TGTGCCAGCTCCGAAACAGGGGGCTTTTCCACAGATACGCAGTATTTT
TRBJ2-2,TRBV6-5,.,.,CASSYRPLGGGELFF,TGTGCCAGCAGTTACCGGCCCCTCGGGGGCGGGGAGCTGTTTTTT
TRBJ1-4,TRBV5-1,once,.,CASSSAQGKLFF,TGCGCCAGCAGCTCCGCGCAGGGAAAACTGTTTTTT
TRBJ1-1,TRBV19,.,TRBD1,CASSTQGGNTEAFF,TGTGCCAGTAGTACACAGGGGGGGAACACTGAAGCTTTCTTT
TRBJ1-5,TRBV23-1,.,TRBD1,CASSPPIPQGARSQPQHF,TGCGCCAGCAGTCCCCCGATCCCTCAGGGGGCGCGGAGTCAGCCCCAGCATTTT